The 17 T cell receptor beta chains listed next were all sequenced from one sample in a study of blood T cell repertoires in COVID-19. Libraries were prepared by immunoSEQ multiplex PCR; TCRdb keeps only in-frame clonotypes and omits some of them. The sample contains about 200,000 clones, roughly four fifths of which appear only once. Sequenced input: peripheral blood. The source is a woman aged 80 or older with COVID-19, enrolled during active disease.

The chain is built from TRBV4-1 and TRBJ1-3; the match to TRBD1 covers 7 bases. Trimming cost V 5 bases and J 4 bases; bases outside gene matches: 8. Germline V gene data show CDR1 as MGHRA and CDR2 as YSYEKL. The CDR3 is 15 amino acids. CDR3 loop: CASSFPTGPGNTIYF. In DNA, the CDR3 is TGCGCCAGCAGCTTCCCGACAGGGCCAGGAAACACCATATATTTT.

This clone was observed a handful of times. The chain is built from TRBV28 and TRBJ1-6; the match to TRBD1 covers 7 bases. V trimming: 6 bases; J trimming: 10 bases; junction bases outside the gene matches: 12. CDR3 size: 15 residues. The V gene's germline CDR1 is MDHEN and CDR2 SYDVKM. CDR3 amino acids: CASRPSEGAVSPLHF. Written as DNA, the CDR3 is TGTGCCAGCAGGCCCTCCGAGGGGGCGGTCTCACCCCTCCACTTT.

The chain combines TRBV25-1 with TRBJ1-3; unclear D gene. The CDR3 totals 16 residues. Germline V lookup: CDR1 MGHDK, CDR2 SYGVNS. V was shortened by 1 base and J by 0 bases, with 10 bases between the two germline ends. The CDR3 region is CASSEWKSDSGNTIYF. The CDR3 DNA follows: TGTGCCAGCAGTGAATGGAAGAGCGACTCTGGAAACACCATATATTTT. Supplemented by reference TRBV25-1 and TRBJ1-3, the full variable domain reads EADIYQTPRYLVIGTGKKITLECSQTMGHDKMYWYQQDPGMELHLIHYSYGVNSTEKGDLSSESTVSRIRTEHFPLTLESARPSHTSQYLCASSEWKSDSGNTIYFGEGSWLTVV.

A word on this clone: One end of the junction is discordant with germline, which a read error may explain. This sample includes further DNA sequences coding for the same CDR3. The CDR3 spells CASSPRGGTEAFF. CDR3 bases: TGTGCCAGCTCGCCACGTGGAGGTACTGAAGCTTTCTTT. The genes are TRBV18 and TRBJ1-1; no clear D. Looked up from germline, CDR1 is KGHSH and CDR2 is LQKENI. The CDR3 sequence is 13 residues long.

The CDR3: CASSVTGSSYNEQFF. The CDR3, as DNA: TGTGCCAGCAGCGTGACAGGCAGCTCCTACAATGAGCAGTTCTTC. This chain connects TRBV9 to TRBJ2-1, with a weak D call TRBD1 (6 bases). Trimming stripped 2 bases from V and 0 bases from J, with 9 bases between. Germline V gene sequence: CDR1 SGDLS, CDR2 YYNGEE. This CDR3 spans 15 amino acids. Using reference TRBV9 and TRBJ2-1 for the parts outside the CDR3, the full variable domain is DSGVTQTPKHLITATGQRVTLRCSPRSGDLSVYWYQQSLDQGLQFLIQYYNGEERAKGNILERFSAQQFPDLHSELNLSSLELGDSALYFCASSVTGSSYNEQFFGPGTRLTVL.

The chain combines TRBV29-1 with TRBJ1-1, with a weak D call TRBD1 (6 bases). Germline CDR1 SQVTM, CDR2 ANQGSEA. This CDR3 is 12 amino acids long. The V and J ends lost 4 bases and 9 bases respectively, with 15 bases between them. The CDR3 reads CSVVGGTRKAFF. The CDR3 nucleotides read TGCAGCGTTGTGGGTGGGACAAGGAAAGCTTTCTTT.

This chain uses TRBV4-1 with TRBJ2-5; 12 nucleotides align to TRBD2. Germline loops: CDR1 MGHRA, CDR2 YSYEKL. CDR3 length: 17 amino acids. V was clipped by 0 bases and J by 6 bases; unmatched bases: 8. DNA for the CDR3: TGCGCCAGCAGCCAAGAGCCTAGCGGGGGGGAGGTCAAGACCCAGTACTTC. Translation gives CASSQEPSGGEVKTQYF.

V and J are TRBV19 and TRBJ1-2; the D is unclear. The CDR3 loop spans 14 amino acids. Trimming shortened V by 3 bases and J by 4 bases, and 12 bases separated the two germline ends. Germline CDR1 LNHDA, CDR2 SQIVND (reference sequence). The CDR3 region has the DNA TGTGCCAGTAGTATGAGCGTGGACTTCTATGGCTACACCTTC. It yields the protein CASSMSVDFYGYTF.

This chain joins TRBV9 and TRBJ1-1; 7 bases line up with TRBD1. This CDR3 contains 15 residues. Per germline, CDR1 SGDLS and CDR2 YYNGEE. The ends lost 2 bases at V and 4 bases at J; junction bases unmatched: 8. CDR3 residues: CASSVLQGPRTEAFF. In nucleotides, the CDR3 is TGTGCCAGCAGCGTCTTACAGGGGCCGCGCACTGAAGCTTTCTTT.

The rearrangement joins TRBV19 to TRBJ2-1; the match to TRBD1 covers 12 bases. The germline V gene has CDR1 LNHDA and CDR2 SQIVND (reference sequence). There are 14 residues in the CDR3. Trimming at V came to 5 bases and at J to 10 bases, leaving 6 bases not matched to a gene. The CDR3 DNA sequence: TGTGCCAGTAGTCCGGGACAGGGGGCTCGGGAGCAGTTCTTC. It translates to CASSPGQGAREQFF. Full variable domain (rest looked up from reference TRBV19 and TRBJ2-1): DGGITQSPKYLFRKEGQNVTLSCEQNLNHDAMYWYRQDPGQGLRLIYYSQIVNDFQKGDIAEGYSVSREKKESFPLTVTSAQKNPTAFYLCASSPGQGAREQFFGPGTRLTVL.

The V call is TRBV5-1, the J call TRBJ2-7, with 9 bases matching TRBD1. Germline values: CDR1 SGHRS, CDR2 YFSETQ. V shed 4 bases, J shed 3 bases, and the junction held 8 bases outside the gene matches. The CDR3 is made up of 15 amino acids. The CDR3 coding sequence is TGCGCCAGCAGCCCCCGTGGGACAGGGATCTACGAGCAGTACTTC. It translates to CASSPRGTGIYEQYF.

CDR3 sequence reads: CASSDPGQGMTGYTF. The CDR3 region has the DNA TGTGCCAGCAGCGACCCGGGACAGGGCATGACTGGCTACACCTTC. The J gene is TRBJ1-2, the V gene TRBV7-9, with 9 bases matching TRBD1. Germline loops: CDR1 SEHNR, CDR2 FQNEAQ (reference sequence). The CDR3 spans 15 residues. With V trimmed by 5 bases and J by 7 bases, 11 bases remained unmatched.

The chain joins TRBV6-5 to TRBJ1-1; TRBD1 aligns across 7 bases. This CDR3 comprises 15 residues. The V gene end was trimmed by 2 bases and the J gene end by 5 bases; junction bases not matched to a gene: 8. CDR1 MNHEY and CDR2 SVGAGI come from the germline V gene. The CDR3 nucleotides read TGTGCCAGCAGTTACGAAGGAGGGGGCAGGACTGAAGCTTTCTTT. Its translation: CASSYEGGGRTEAFF.

The chain couples TRBV7-2 to TRBJ2-1; 9 bases agree with TRBD2. Germline-derived CDR1 and CDR2 are SGHTA and FQGNSA. J lost 9 bases, V lost 0 bases, and 12 bases had no gene match. This CDR3 contains 17 residues. The CDR3 loop reads CASSLASWAGGRGEQFF. The CDR3 coding sequence is TGTGCCAGCAGCTTAGCGTCGTGGGCTGGCGGGAGGGGTGAGCAGTTCTTC.

This chain joins TRBV5-1 and TRBJ1-1, with D uncertain. Per germline, CDR1 SGHRS and CDR2 YFSETQ. The CDR3 consists of 13 residues. V shed 5 bases and J shed 1 base, with 9 bases lying between them. The CDR3 sequence is CASRSAGNTEAFF. Here the CDR3 DNA reads TGCGCCAGCAGATCTGCGGGGAACACTGAAGCTTTCTTT.

This rearrangement joins TRBV6-5 to TRBJ2-3; a possible D gene is TRBD2 (5 bases). V was clipped by 6 bases and J by 11 bases, with 15 bases between them. The CDR3 has 12 residues. Germline values: CDR1 MNHEY, CDR2 SVGAGI. The CDR3 sequence: CASSHTRGEQYF. The DNA for the CDR3 is TGTGCCAGCAGCCATACTAGAGGCGAGCAGTATTTT.

J is TRBJ2-7 and V is TRBV5-1; 9 positions match TRBD1. Germline CDR1 is SGHRS and CDR2 is YFSETQ. V lost 4 bases and J lost 2; bases outside the gene matches: 7. The CDR3 runs to 15 residues. DNA for the CDR3: TGCGCCAGCAGCCATGGGGGACAGGGAACCTACGAGCAGTACTTC. Encoded protein: CASSHGGQGTYEQYF.